This T cell receptor beta chain was sequenced during a study of blood T cells in healthy people across ages. About the study: For every two T cells, template switching captured about one barcoded beta molecule.

The germline gives CDR1 DFQATT, CDR2 SNEGSKA (reference sequence). Trimming took off 1 base at V and 7 bases at J, with 7 bases between the two ends. This CDR3 region has 11 residues. With a J-beta primer mix and a sample-barcoded 5' primer, a second PCR ran 7 to 11 cycles. TCRdb reanalysed the 5' RACE reads using MiXCR and keeps one entry per CDR3 protein. The sample yields approximately 1.5 million distinct CDR3 sequences, 35% to 45% seen once. The clonotype originates from a woman in her late teens or twenties in good health. Sample: blood. The rearrangement links TRBV20-1 to TRBJ1-1; no firm D call. The CDR3 here is CSARAGFEAFF. The CDR3 DNA reads as TGCAGTGCTAGAGCGGGCTTTGAAGCTTTCTTT.